The rows below give T cell receptor beta chains drawn from one sample of a study of post-analysis software for immune sequencing data. MiXCR, applied by TCRdb to the PCR reads, yields one record per CDR3 protein. This table holds about 770,000 distinct CDR3 sequences, around 46% found once. The sequenced material came from blood. These receptor sequences come from a girl between 5 and 17 years old with multiple sclerosis. CDR3s include the opening cysteine and the closing phenylalanine or tryptophan. A D gene is named only where the DNA matches it firmly. The size field is filled for only some rows; it gives once, few, many or a size class.

d_call: TRBD2; v_call: TRBV6-5; j_call: TRBJ2-3; clone_size: .; cdr3_aa: CASASAGGRGTDTQYF; cdr3_nt: TGTGCCAGCGCGAGCGCGGGCGGGAGAGGCACAGATACGCAGTATTTT
d_call: TRBD2; v_call: TRBV7-9; j_call: TRBJ2-1; clone_size: .; cdr3_aa: CASSLASGSVYNEQFF; cdr3_nt: TGTGCCAGCAGCTTAGCCAGCGGGAGCGTCTACAATGAGCAGTTCTTC
d_call: TRBD2; v_call: TRBV5-1; j_call: TRBJ2-3; clone_size: .; cdr3_aa: CASSLRTSGGADTQYF; cdr3_nt: TGCGCCAGCAGCTTACGGACTAGCGGGGGCGCGGATACGCAGTATTTT
d_call: .; v_call: TRBV20-1; j_call: TRBJ2-1; clone_size: .; cdr3_aa: CSAPTSRNNEQFF; cdr3_nt: TGCAGTGCTCCCACTAGCAGGAACAATGAGCAGTTCTTC
d_call: .; v_call: TRBV6-6; j_call: TRBJ2-5; clone_size: few; cdr3_aa: CASSYGTQETQYF; cdr3_nt: TGTGCCAGCAGTTACGGAACGCAAGAGACCCAGTACTTC
d_call: TRBD1; v_call: TRBV4-3; j_call: TRBJ2-6; clone_size: few; cdr3_aa: CASSQGVWTGGSHSGANVLTF; cdr3_nt: TGCGCCAGCAGCCAAGGGGTCTGGACAGGGGGATCTCACTCTGGGGCCAACGTCCTGACTTTC
d_call: TRBD2; v_call: TRBV14; j_call: TRBJ2-1; clone_size: .; cdr3_aa: CASSQLGGGSNEQFF; cdr3_nt: TGTGCCAGCAGCCAACTCGGGGGAGGGTCCAATGAGCAGTTCTTC
d_call: .; v_call: TRBV20-1; j_call: TRBJ1-6; clone_size: .; cdr3_aa: CSARGLRGEGGNSPLHF; cdr3_nt: TGCAGTGCTAGAGGCCTAAGGGGGGAAGGGGGTAATTCACCCCTCCACTTT
d_call: .; v_call: TRBV4-1; j_call: TRBJ1-1; clone_size: .; cdr3_aa: CASSLLQQGNTEAFF; cdr3_nt: TGCGCCAGCAGCCTACTCCAACAGGGGAACACTGAAGCTTTCTTT
d_call: .; v_call: TRBV20-1; j_call: TRBJ2-5; clone_size: .; cdr3_aa: CSARGRLDQETQYF; cdr3_nt: TGCAGTGCTAGAGGTCGACTAGATCAAGAGACCCAGTACTTC
d_call: .; v_call: TRBV29-1; j_call: TRBJ2-1; clone_size: .; cdr3_aa: CSVGEGLEQFF; cdr3_nt: TGCAGCGTTGGAGAGGGCCTCGAGCAGTTCTTC
d_call: .; v_call: TRBV7-9; j_call: TRBJ2-3; clone_size: .; cdr3_aa: CASSYSGSATDTQYF; cdr3_nt: TGTGCCAGCAGTTATAGCGGAAGCGCCACAGATACGCAGTATTTT
d_call: TRBD1; v_call: TRBV29-1; j_call: TRBJ2-5; clone_size: .; cdr3_aa: CSVEGYPGGETQYF; cdr3_nt: TGCAGTGTTGAAGGCTATCCAGGGGGAGAGACCCAGTACTTC
d_call: .; v_call: TRBV6-6; j_call: TRBJ2-7; clone_size: few; cdr3_aa: CASSRGPPYEQYF; cdr3_nt: TGTGCCAGCAGCAGGGGTCCCCCCTACGAGCAGTACTTC
d_call: .; v_call: TRBV28; j_call: TRBJ2-5; clone_size: .; cdr3_aa: CASSRSEQYF; cdr3_nt: TGTGCCAGCAGTCGATCTGAGCAGTACTTC
d_call: .; v_call: TRBV27; j_call: TRBJ1-4; clone_size: .; cdr3_aa: CASRSHLGSGGEKLFF; cdr3_nt: TGTGCCAGCAGATCCCATCTAGGATCCGGTGGGGAAAAACTGTTTTTT
d_call: .; v_call: TRBV7-9; j_call: TRBJ2-1; clone_size: once; cdr3_aa: CASSSTGRVEQFF; cdr3_nt: TGTGCCAGCAGCTCAACAGGGAGGGTTGAGCAGTTCTTC
d_call: .; v_call: TRBV12-3/TRBV12-4; j_call: TRBJ1-4; clone_size: many; cdr3_aa: CASSWTGGAVSEKLFF; cdr3_nt: TGTGCCAGCAGTTGGACCGGGGGGGCCGTCTCTGAAAAACTGTTTTTT
d_call: .; v_call: TRBV7-2; j_call: TRBJ1-5; clone_size: .; cdr3_aa: CASSPTRTQPQHF; cdr3_nt: TGTGCCAGCAGCCCCACCCGCACCCAGCCCCAGCATTTT
d_call: TRBD1; v_call: TRBV6-6; j_call: TRBJ2-5; clone_size: few; cdr3_aa: CASTGTGGGETQYF; cdr3_nt: TGTGCCAGCACCGGGACAGGGGGGGGAGAGACCCAGTACTTC
d_call: .; v_call: TRBV5-1; j_call: TRBJ2-3; clone_size: .; cdr3_aa: CASSLSPAEDTQYF; cdr3_nt: TGCGCCAGCAGCTTGTCTCCAGCAGAAGATACGCAGTATTTT
d_call: .; v_call: TRBV7-9; j_call: TRBJ2-6; clone_size: .; cdr3_aa: CASSLNRASGANVLTF; cdr3_nt: TGTGCCAGCAGCTTGAACAGGGCCTCTGGGGCCAACGTCCTGACTTTC
d_call: .; v_call: TRBV6-5; j_call: TRBJ2-3; clone_size: .; cdr3_aa: CASNGGNTDTQYF; cdr3_nt: TGTGCCAGCAATGGCGGGAACACAGATACGCAGTATTTT
d_call: .; v_call: TRBV7-9; j_call: TRBJ1-2; clone_size: .; cdr3_aa: CASSLGEANYGYTF; cdr3_nt: TGTGCCAGCAGCTTAGGGGAAGCTAACTATGGCTACACCTTC
d_call: TRBD2; v_call: TRBV7-2; j_call: TRBJ2-1; clone_size: .; cdr3_aa: CATSSLAGVNEQFF; cdr3_nt: TGTGCCACCTCGAGCCTAGCGGGAGTCAATGAGCAGTTCTTC
d_call: TRBD2; v_call: TRBV5-1; j_call: TRBJ2-1; clone_size: .; cdr3_aa: CASSTGLAGGNNEQFF; cdr3_nt: TGCGCCAGCAGCACGGGACTAGCGGGAGGAAACAATGAGCAGTTCTTC
d_call: TRBD2; v_call: TRBV7-2; j_call: TRBJ2-7; clone_size: few; cdr3_aa: CASSPLPAGGHEQYF; cdr3_nt: TGTGCCAGCAGCCCCCTTCCAGCGGGAGGACACGAGCAGTACTTC
d_call: TRBD2; v_call: TRBV4-3; j_call: TRBJ2-3; clone_size: .; cdr3_aa: CASSQEPGLGTDTQYF; cdr3_nt: TGCGCCAGCAGCCAAGAACCGGGACTAGGCACAGATACGCAGTATTTT
d_call: .; v_call: TRBV28; j_call: TRBJ1-1; clone_size: .; cdr3_aa: CASTDGSWNGFMNTEAFF; cdr3_nt: TGTGCCAGCACGGACGGGTCATGGAACGGCTTCATGAACACTGAGGCTTTCTTT
d_call: .; v_call: TRBV4-3; j_call: TRBJ2-3; clone_size: .; cdr3_aa: CASSQDGAGDGTDTQYF; cdr3_nt: TGCGCCAGCAGCCAAGATGGGGCCGGGGACGGCACAGATACGCAGTATTTT
d_call: .; v_call: TRBV6-2/TRBV6-3; j_call: TRBJ2-7; clone_size: .; cdr3_aa: CASSSVVGGVEQYF; cdr3_nt: TGTGCCAGCAGTTCCGTGGTAGGTGGCGTCGAGCAGTACTTC
d_call: TRBD2; v_call: TRBV10-3; j_call: TRBJ2-3; clone_size: few; cdr3_aa: CAISELGLAGGTDTQYF; cdr3_nt: TGTGCCATCAGTGAGTTGGGACTAGCGGGAGGCACAGATACGCAGTATTTT
d_call: .; v_call: TRBV15; j_call: TRBJ2-5; clone_size: .; cdr3_aa: CATSRSTPGGETQYF; cdr3_nt: TGTGCCACCAGCAGATCCACCCCCGGTGGGGAGACCCAGTACTTC
d_call: .; v_call: TRBV28; j_call: TRBJ2-7; clone_size: .; cdr3_aa: CASSLPGPRLGEQYF; cdr3_nt: TGTGCCAGCAGTCTCCCGGGACCGAGACTAGGCGAGCAGTACTTC
d_call: .; v_call: TRBV29-1; j_call: TRBJ2-7; clone_size: few; cdr3_aa: CSVGLSSYEQYF; cdr3_nt: TGCAGCGTTGGACTGTCCTCCTACGAGCAGTACTTC
d_call: .; v_call: TRBV24-1; j_call: TRBJ2-5; clone_size: .; cdr3_aa: CATSSDGGETQYF; cdr3_nt: TGTGCCACCAGTTCGGACGGCGGAGAGACCCAGTACTTC
d_call: .; v_call: TRBV7-9; j_call: TRBJ2-7; clone_size: few; cdr3_aa: CASSPRQGGSREQYF; cdr3_nt: TGTGCCAGCAGCCCCCGACAGGGAGGATCGCGGGAGCAGTACTTC
d_call: TRBD2; v_call: TRBV29-1; j_call: TRBJ2-4; clone_size: .; cdr3_aa: CNVATMGLAGIAKNIQYF; cdr3_nt: TGCAACGTTGCCACCATGGGACTAGCGGGGATAGCCAAAAACATTCAGTACTTC
d_call: .; v_call: TRBV13; j_call: TRBJ2-5; clone_size: few; cdr3_aa: CASREGGDSTYF; cdr3_nt: TGTGCCAGCAGGGAAGGGGGGGACAGCACGTACTTC
d_call: .; v_call: TRBV7-2; j_call: TRBJ2-7; clone_size: .; cdr3_aa: CASSSQMRGLYSYEQYF; cdr3_nt: TGTGCCAGCAGCTCCCAGATGAGGGGACTCTACTCCTACGAGCAGTACTTC
d_call: .; v_call: TRBV6-2/TRBV6-3; j_call: TRBJ1-4; clone_size: .; cdr3_aa: CASGFPPGRADEKLFF; cdr3_nt: TGTGCCAGCGGGTTTCCGCCGGGACGGGCAGATGAAAAACTGTTTTTT
d_call: TRBD1; v_call: TRBV7-2; j_call: TRBJ1-2; clone_size: .; cdr3_aa: CASSLPGQGAYGYTF; cdr3_nt: TGTGCCAGCAGCTTACCGGGACAGGGGGCCTATGGCTACACCTTC
d_call: TRBD1; v_call: TRBV12-3/TRBV12-4; j_call: TRBJ2-1; clone_size: once; cdr3_aa: CASSSRQGVANEQFF; cdr3_nt: TGTGCCAGCAGTTCCCGACAGGGTGTTGCCAATGAGCAGTTCTTC
d_call: .; v_call: TRBV4-3; j_call: TRBJ2-7; clone_size: few; cdr3_aa: CASSQEGPPSVAYEQYF; cdr3_nt: TGCGCCAGCAGCCAAGAAGGTCCGCCTAGCGTTGCCTACGAGCAGTACTTC
d_call: TRBD2; v_call: TRBV29-1; j_call: TRBJ2-1; clone_size: few; cdr3_aa: CSVGGKPDGRHNEQFF; cdr3_nt: TGCAGCGTGGGGGGGAAGCCCGACGGGCGACACAATGAGCAGTTCTTC
d_call: .; v_call: TRBV12-5; j_call: TRBJ2-7; clone_size: .; cdr3_aa: CASVLGTVSYEQYF; cdr3_nt: TGTGCTAGTGTCCTCGGGACTGTTTCCTACGAGCAGTACTTC
d_call: TRBD1; v_call: TRBV5-1; j_call: TRBJ2-3; clone_size: .; cdr3_aa: CASSLGSGQVDVNTQYF; cdr3_nt: TGCGCCAGCAGCTTGGGCTCGGGACAGGTCGACGTAAATACGCAGTATTTT
d_call: .; v_call: TRBV29-1; j_call: TRBJ1-5; clone_size: .; cdr3_aa: CSVGRGTYYDFGSQPQHF; cdr3_nt: TGCAGCGTGGGGCGGGGGACATACTATGATTTTGGTTCTCAGCCCCAGCATTTT